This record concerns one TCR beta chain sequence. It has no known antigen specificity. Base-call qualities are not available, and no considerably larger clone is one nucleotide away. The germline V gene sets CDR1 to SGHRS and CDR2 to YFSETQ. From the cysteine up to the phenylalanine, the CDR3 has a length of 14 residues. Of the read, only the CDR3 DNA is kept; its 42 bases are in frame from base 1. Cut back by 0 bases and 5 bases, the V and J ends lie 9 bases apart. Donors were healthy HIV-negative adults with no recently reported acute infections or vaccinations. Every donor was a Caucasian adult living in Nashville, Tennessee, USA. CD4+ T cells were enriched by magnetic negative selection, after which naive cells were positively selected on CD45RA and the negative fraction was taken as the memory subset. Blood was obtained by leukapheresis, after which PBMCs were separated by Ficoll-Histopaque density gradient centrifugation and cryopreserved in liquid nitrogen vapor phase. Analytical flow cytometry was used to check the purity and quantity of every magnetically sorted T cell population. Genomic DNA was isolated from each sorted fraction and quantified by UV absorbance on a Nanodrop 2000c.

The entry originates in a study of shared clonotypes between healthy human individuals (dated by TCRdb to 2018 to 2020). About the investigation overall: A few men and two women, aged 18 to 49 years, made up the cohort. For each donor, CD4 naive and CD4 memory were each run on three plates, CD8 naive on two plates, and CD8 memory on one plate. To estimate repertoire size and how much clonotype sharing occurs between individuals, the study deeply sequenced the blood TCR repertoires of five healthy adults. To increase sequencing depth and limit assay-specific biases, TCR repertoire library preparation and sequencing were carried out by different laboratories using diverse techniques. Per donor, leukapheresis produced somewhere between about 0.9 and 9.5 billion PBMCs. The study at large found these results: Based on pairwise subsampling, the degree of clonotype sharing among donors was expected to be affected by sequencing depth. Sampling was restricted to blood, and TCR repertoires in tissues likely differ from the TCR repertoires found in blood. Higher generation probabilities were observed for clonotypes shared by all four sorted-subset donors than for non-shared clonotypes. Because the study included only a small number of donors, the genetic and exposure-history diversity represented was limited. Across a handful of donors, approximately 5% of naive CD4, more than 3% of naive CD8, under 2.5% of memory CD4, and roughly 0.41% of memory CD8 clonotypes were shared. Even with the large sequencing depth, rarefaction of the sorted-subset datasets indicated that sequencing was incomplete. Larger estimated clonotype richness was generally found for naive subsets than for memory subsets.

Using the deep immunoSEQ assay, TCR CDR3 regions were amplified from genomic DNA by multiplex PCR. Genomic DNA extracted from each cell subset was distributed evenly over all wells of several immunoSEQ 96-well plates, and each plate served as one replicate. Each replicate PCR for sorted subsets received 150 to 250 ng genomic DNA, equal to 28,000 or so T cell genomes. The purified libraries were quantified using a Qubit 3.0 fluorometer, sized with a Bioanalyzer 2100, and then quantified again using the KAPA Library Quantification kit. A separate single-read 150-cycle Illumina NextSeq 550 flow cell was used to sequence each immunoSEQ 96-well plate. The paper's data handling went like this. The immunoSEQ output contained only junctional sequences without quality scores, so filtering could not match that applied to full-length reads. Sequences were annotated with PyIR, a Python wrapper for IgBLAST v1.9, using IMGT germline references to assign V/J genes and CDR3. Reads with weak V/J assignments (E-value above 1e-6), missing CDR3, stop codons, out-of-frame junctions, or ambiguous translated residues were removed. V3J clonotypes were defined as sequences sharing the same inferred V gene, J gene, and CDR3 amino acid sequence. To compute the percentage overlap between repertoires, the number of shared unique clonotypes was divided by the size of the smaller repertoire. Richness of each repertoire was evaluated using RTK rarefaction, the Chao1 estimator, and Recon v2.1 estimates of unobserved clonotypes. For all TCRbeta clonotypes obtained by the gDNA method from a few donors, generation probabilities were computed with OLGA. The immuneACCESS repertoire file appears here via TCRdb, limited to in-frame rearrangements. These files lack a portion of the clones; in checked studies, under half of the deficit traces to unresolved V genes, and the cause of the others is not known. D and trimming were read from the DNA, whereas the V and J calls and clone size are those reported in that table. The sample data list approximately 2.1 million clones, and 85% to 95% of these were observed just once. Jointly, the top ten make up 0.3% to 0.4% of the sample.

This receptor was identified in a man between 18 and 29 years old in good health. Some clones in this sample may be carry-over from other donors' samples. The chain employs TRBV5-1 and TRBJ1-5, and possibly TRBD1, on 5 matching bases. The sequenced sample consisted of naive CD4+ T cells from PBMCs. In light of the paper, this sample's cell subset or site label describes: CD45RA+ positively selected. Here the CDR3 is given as CASSLEGPHQPQHF. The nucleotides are TGCGCCAGCAGCTTGGAGGGGCCTCATCAGCCCCAGCATTTT.